Sequencing of this T cell receptor (beta chain) was carried out in a study of PD-1 blockade in mismatch repair-deficient tumors. TCRdb's table, derived via immunoSEQ multiplex PCR, lists solely in-frame clones and lacks some. The profile shows around 30,000 clones, approximately 80% of them singletons. CDR1 is MNHEY, CDR2 SMNVEV, per germline (reference sequence). The CDR3 extends over 16 amino acids. Losses at the gene ends were 6 bases for V and 5 bases for J; bases not matched to a gene: 12. All patients were mismatch repair deficient, assessed by either PCR or immunohistochemistry. Sequenced material: PBMCs, taken around 6 weeks after starting pembrolizumab. This rearrangement joins TRBV27 to TRBJ2-5, with 10 bases lining up with TRBD1. The receptor was isolated from an adult with mismatch repair-deficient cancer. The CDR3 DNA sequence: TGTGCCAGCAGACGACTAGACAGGGGGCTAGAGGAGACCCAGTACTTC. Translating it yields CASRRLDRGLEETQYF.